Listed here is a single T cell receptor (beta chain). The sample is drawn from a study of blood T cell repertoires in COVID-19. Looking at the study overall: The United States, Italy and Spain provided the acute and convalescent COVID-19 samples. PBMCs, B-cell-depleted T cells, or T cells provided the cDNA or gDNA that made up the material.

Authors' data handling: The authors estimated nucleated cell counts from reference gene primer amplification. Clones were read by immunoSEQ multiplex PCR, and TCRdb kept only the in-frame ones, dropping some. That table is the source of V, J and clone size, and D and trimming were worked out from the DNA. Of around 55,000 clones listed, around 90% are singletons. Trimming removed 4 bases at V and 7 bases at J, with 13 bases between. Germline CDR1 is MNHEY and CDR2 is SVGAGI. CDR3 length: 14 amino acids. The clonotype was recovered from a human donor with active COVID-19. The donor label of this sample is uncertain. The sequenced sample was peripheral blood. The rearrangement links TRBV6-5 to TRBJ1-4, with D unresolved. CDR3 sequence: CASSSEGLSEKLFF. In nucleotides, the CDR3 is TGTGCCAGCAGTTCCGAGGGCTTAAGTGAAAAACTGTTTTTT.